What follows describes a single T cell receptor (beta chain). The table came from immunoSEQ multiplex PCR; TCRdb's copy has only in-frame clones and leaves some out. The table lists roughly 410,000 clones, over 75% of them singletons. Patients in Seattle were enrolled during active infection, then followed longitudinally. This entry belongs to a study of blood T cell repertoires in COVID-19. About the study: Sites across the United States, Italy and Spain contributed samples from acute and convalescent COVID-19. From T cells, B-cell-depleted T cells, or PBMCs came the material, which was cDNA or gDNA.

This clonotype was obtained from a woman aged 35 to 49 with COVID-19, enrolled during active disease. Sequenced sample: peripheral blood.

CDR3 region: CASSGGQAEIEAFF. The CDR3 DNA is TGTGCCAGCAGCGGCGGACAGGCAGAAATTGAAGCTTTCTTT. The rearrangement links TRBV9 to TRBJ1-1, with TRBD1 identical over 7 bases. The CDR3 sequence is 14 residues long. The germline V gene has CDR1 SGDLS and CDR2 YYNGEE. Unmatched junction bases numbered 9, after V lost 3 bases and J lost 7 bases. The entire variable domain, with the rest obtained from reference TRBV9 and TRBJ1-1, is as follows: DSGVTQTPKHLITATGQRVTLRCSPRSGDLSVYWYQQSLDQGLQFLIQYYNGEERAKGNILERFSAQQFPDLHSELNLSSLELGDSALYFCASSGGQAEIEAFFGQGTRLTVV.